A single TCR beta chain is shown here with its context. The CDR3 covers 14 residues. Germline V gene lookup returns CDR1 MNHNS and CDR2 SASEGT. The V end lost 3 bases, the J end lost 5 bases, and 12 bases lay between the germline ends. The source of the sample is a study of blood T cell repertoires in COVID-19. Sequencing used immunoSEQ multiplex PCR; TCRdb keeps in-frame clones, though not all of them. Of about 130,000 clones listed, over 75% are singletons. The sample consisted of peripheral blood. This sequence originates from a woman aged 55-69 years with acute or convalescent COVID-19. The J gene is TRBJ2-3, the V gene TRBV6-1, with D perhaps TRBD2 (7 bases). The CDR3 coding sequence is TGTGCCAGCAGTGAGGGGGGGGGACAAGATACGCAGTATTTT. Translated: CASSEGGGQDTQYF.